Below, 13 T cell receptor beta chains from the same sample are listed, as sequenced in a study of blood T cell repertoires in COVID-19. Sequencing used immunoSEQ multiplex PCR; TCRdb keeps in-frame clones, though not all of them. The data contain 150,000 to 200,000 clones, roughly nine tenths of them singletons. Sequencing was done on a sample of peripheral blood. The source of these receptors is a woman aged 60-75 years with COVID-19, enrolled during active disease.

The rearrangement joins TRBV7-9 to TRBJ2-7; 13 bases line up with TRBD2. This CDR3 contains 15 residues. Germline V lookup: CDR1 SEHNR, CDR2 FQNEAQ (reference sequence). With 5 bases clipped from V and 6 bases from J, the junction kept 7 bases outside the gene matches. Here the CDR3 reads CASSPRLAGGVEQYF. In DNA, the CDR3 is TGTGCCAGCAGCCCGAGACTAGCGGGAGGCGTCGAGCAGTACTTC.

The chain joins TRBV3-1 (or the pseudogene TRBV3-2) to TRBJ1-1, with D hard to call. CDR3 length equals 14 residues. The germline V and J ends were trimmed by 0 bases and 0 bases, with 5 bases remaining between them. Germline assignment: CDR1 LGHDT and CDR2 YNNKEL (reference sequence). CDR3 nucleotides: TGTGCCAGCAGCCAAGATATTCTGAACACTGAAGCTTTCTTT. Encoded protein: CASSQDILNTEAFF.

The J gene is TRBJ1-4, the V gene TRBV21-1; no check of the table's D call, TRBD1, against the DNA was made. TRBV21-1 is a known pseudogene. There are 12 residues in the CDR3. The CDR3 sequence: CASSTLDRGHFF. In nucleotides, the CDR3 is TGTGCCAGCAGCACCCTGGACAGGGGCCATTTTTTT.

The rearrangement links TRBV15 to TRBJ2-5; no firm D call. Per germline, CDR1 LNHNV and CDR2 YYDKDF (reference sequence). This CDR3 contains 12 residues. V dropped 5 bases and J dropped 3 bases, with 7 bases sitting between them. The DNA for the CDR3 is TGTGCCACCAGCGGCCAAAAAGAGACCCAGTACTTC. This gives the protein CATSGQKETQYF.

This sequence joins TRBV9 and TRBJ1-2; possibly TRBD1 for D (6 bases). Germline CDR1 SGDLS, CDR2 YYNGEE. This CDR3 has 14 residues. V shed 3 bases and J shed 7 bases, with 16 bases lying between them. The CDR3: CASSATGLASGYTF. The DNA for the CDR3 is TGTGCCAGCAGCGCCACAGGGCTGGCGTCTGGCTACACCTTC.

The rearrangement links TRBV30 to TRBJ2-5, with D perhaps TRBD2 (6 bases). CDR1 is GTSNPN, CDR2 SVGIG, per germline (reference sequence). The V end was cut by 3 bases, the J end by 5 bases, with 10 bases between. The CDR3 contains 12 residues. This CDR3 reads CAWRLAGETQYF. The CDR3 bases are TGTGCCTGGAGACTAGCTGGCGAGACCCAGTACTTC.

A few counts support this clone. The chain recombines TRBV5-4 with TRBJ2-7, with D possibly TRBD2 on 6 matching bases. The ends were cut back, 4 bases at V and 2 bases at J, with 7 bases in the middle. The CDR3 has 12 amino acids. Per germline, CDR1 SGHNT and CDR2 YYREEE (reference sequence). DNA for the CDR3: TGTGCCAGCAGCCCGGGAGCCTACGAGCAGTACTTC. Encoded protein: CASSPGAYEQYF.

This clone appeared once. In DNA form, the CDR3 reads TGTGCCAGCAGCTTTTTGAGCGGGGAGCTGTTTTTT. Protein sequence: CASSFLSGELFF. V is TRBV11-2 and J is TRBJ2-2; the D is unclear. Trimming cost V 3 bases and J 7 bases, with 6 bases left between them. This CDR3 has 12 amino acids. CDR1 and CDR2 from the germline V gene are SGHAT and FQNNGV. The full variable domain, in which reference TRBV11-2 and TRBJ2-2 provide the parts outside the CDR3, is EAGVAQSPRYKIIEKRQSVAFWCNPISGHATLYWYQQILGQGPKLLIQFQNNGVVDDSQLPKDRFSAERLKGVDSTLKIQPAKLEDSAVYLCASSFLSGELFFGEGSRLTVL.

The chain uses TRBV6-6 and TRBJ1-4; 9 bases fit TRBD1. After removal of 4 bases from V and 7 bases from J, the junction contained 4 bases not matched to a gene. The germline V gene encodes CDR1 MNHNY and CDR2 SVGAGI (reference sequence). The CDR3 length is 14 residues. CDR3 region: CASSSDRGGEKLFF. The CDR3 DNA sequence: TGTGCCAGCAGTTCGGACAGGGGCGGTGAAAAACTGTTTTTT.

This clone was seen once. V gene TRBV30 combines with J gene TRBJ2-2, with TRBD2 identical over 10 bases. CDR3 length: 15 amino acids. Germline-derived CDR1 and CDR2 are GTSNPN and SVGIG (reference sequence). V lost 1 base, J lost 2 bases, and 1 base stayed unmatched. This CDR3 reads CAWSGTSGNTGELFF. CDR3 in DNA: TGTGCCTGGAGTGGGACTAGCGGAAACACCGGGGAGCTGTTTTTT.

The rearrangement joins TRBV27 to TRBJ2-1; 7 nucleotides line up with TRBD2. The germline V gene has CDR1 MNHEY and CDR2 SMNVEV (reference sequence). The trim removed 2 bases at V and 3 bases at J, leaving 22 bases unmatched. This CDR3 is built from 21 residues. The CDR3 protein is CASSLIRGVVASGSVYNEQFF. The CDR3 nucleotides are TGTGCCAGCAGTTTAATAAGGGGCGTGGTGGCTAGCGGATCCGTCTACAATGAGCAGTTCTTC.

The chain recombines TRBV14 with TRBJ1-1, with TRBD1 matching 9 bases. The V gene end was trimmed by 2 bases and the J gene end by 3 bases; junction bases not matched to a gene: 4. Germline CDR1 and CDR2: SGHDN and FVKESK. This CDR3 is 15 amino acids long. The CDR3 is CASSQLGQGHTEAFF. The DNA of the CDR3 is TGTGCCAGCAGCCAATTGGGACAGGGCCACACTGAAGCTTTCTTT.

The chain's CDR3 is CATSPGGSYNEQFF. The CDR3, as DNA: TGTGCCACCAGTCCAGGGGGCTCCTACAATGAGCAGTTCTTC. The gene calls are TRBV24-1 and TRBJ2-1, with 7 bases that match TRBD1. Trimming took 6 bases from V and 0 from J; bases not matched to a gene: 1. The CDR3 is 14 amino acids. Looked up from germline, CDR1 is KGHDR and CDR2 is SFDVKD.